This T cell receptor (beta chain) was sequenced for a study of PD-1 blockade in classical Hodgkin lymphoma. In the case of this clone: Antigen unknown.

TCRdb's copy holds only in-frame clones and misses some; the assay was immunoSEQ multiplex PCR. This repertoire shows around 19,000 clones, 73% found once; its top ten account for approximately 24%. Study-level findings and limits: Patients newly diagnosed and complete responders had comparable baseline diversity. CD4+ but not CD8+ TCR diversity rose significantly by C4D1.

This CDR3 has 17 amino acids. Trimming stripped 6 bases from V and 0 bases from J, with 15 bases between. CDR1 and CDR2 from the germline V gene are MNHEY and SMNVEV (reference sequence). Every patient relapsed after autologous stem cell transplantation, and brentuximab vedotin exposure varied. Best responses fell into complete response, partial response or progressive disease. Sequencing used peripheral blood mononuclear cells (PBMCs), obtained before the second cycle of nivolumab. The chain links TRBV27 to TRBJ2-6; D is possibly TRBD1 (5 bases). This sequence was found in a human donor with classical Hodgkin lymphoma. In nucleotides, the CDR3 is TGTGCCAGCAGGCAAACGACAGTATACTCTGGGGCCAACGTCCTGACTTTC. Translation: CASRQTTVYSGANVLTF.